This T cell receptor beta chain comes out of a study of T cells in Graves' hyperthyroidism and ophthalmopathy. Study results and caveats: For ophthalmopathy, model prediction preceded onset by a median about 6.4 months. Most thyroid clonotypes that were expanded above 0.001 also turned up in blood.

This clonotype showed up many times. The antigen is not known. Researchers amplified the TCR beta CDR3 regions from RNA transcripts. HTBI primers were the set used in a first-round RT-PCR of the TCR CDR3. MiXCR was run by TCRdb on the multiplex PCR reads, yielding one entry per CDR3 protein. The table has fewer than 650,000 distinct CDR3 sequences, approximately 15% seen once. Under 3 months was the duration of disease in ophthalmopathy patients, who also had a Clinical Activity Score of at least 3 and a NOSPECS grade of at least 4. Patients having uncontrolled infection, another autoimmune disease, pregnancy or lactation were not included. Looked up from germline, CDR1 is MNHEY and CDR2 is SVGEGT. The ends lost 2 bases at V and 5 bases at J; junction bases unmatched: 15. The CDR3 has 17 amino acids.

The TCR was taken from a woman aged 40 to 50 with Graves' ophthalmopathy. The chain joins TRBV6-2 or TRBV6-3 to TRBJ2-7; 7 nucleotides match TRBD2. The sequencing sample was made of blood. CDR3 sequence (DNA): TGTGCCAGCAGTTACACCCTAACGCCGTGGGAGGGCCACGAGCAGTACTTC. Protein: CASSYTLTPWEGHEQYF.